The clone carrying this T cell receptor (beta chain) showed up many times. What it recognizes is unknown. A single record per CDR3 protein comes from TCRdb applying MiXCR to the RT-PCR reads. The repertoire holds 650,000 or so distinct CDR3 sequences, with approximately 15% as singletons. The data derive from a study of response to subunit inactivated influenza vaccine. Trimming took 0 bases from V and 2 from J; bases not matched to a gene: 11. Germline loops: CDR1 SGDLS, CDR2 YYNGEE. The CDR3 spans 19 residues. General study results and limits: The authors proposed limited new T cell recruitment per seasonal influenza vaccination.

The V and J genes are TRBV9 and TRBJ2-1, with 10 bases that match TRBD2. The clonotype was recovered from a man aged 45-65 years who received an inactivated influenza vaccine. The sequenced sample was PBMCs from blood, obtained about 14 days before vaccination. In DNA form, the CDR3 reads TGTGCCAGCAGCGTAGCCCGAGCGGGAGGGCCTGGCCCCTACAATGAGCAGTTCTTC. Translation: CASSVARAGGPGPYNEQFF.